The next 20 T cell receptor beta chains were all read from a single sample in a study of T cell repertoires in cytomegalovirus infection. TCRdb analysed the reads with MiXCR anew, one entry per CDR3 protein. The table has 350,000 to 500,000 distinct CDR3 sequences, roughly 30% seen once. Sequenced sample: PBMCs. These receptors were obtained from a human donor in good health (CMV status not recorded). Some clones in this sample may be carry-over from other donors' samples.

The chain links TRBV11-3 to TRBJ2-3, with 11 bases aligning to TRBD2. Per the germline V gene, CDR1 is SGHNT and CDR2 is YENEEA. Trimming cost V 5 bases and J 2 bases; bases outside gene matches: 15. The CDR3 length is 19 residues. The chain's CDR3 is CASSPRGTSGRPPTDTQYF. CDR3 coding DNA: TGTGCCAGCAGCCCCCGGGGGACTAGCGGTCGACCGCCCACAGATACGCAGTATTTT. Together with reference TRBV11-3 and TRBJ2-3, the CDR3 gives the full variable domain: EAGVVQSPRYKIIEKKQPVAFWCNPISGHNTLYWYLQNLGQGPELLIRYENEEAVDDSQLPKDRFSAERLKGVDSTLKIQPAELGDSAVYLCASSPRGTSGRPPTDTQYFGPGTRLTVL.

The rearrangement joins TRBV9 to TRBJ2-3; TRBD2 matches 7 bases. J lost 2 bases, V lost 1 base, and 4 bases had no gene match. Germline V gives CDR1 SGDLS, CDR2 YYNGEE. The CDR3 loop spans 15 amino acids. CDR3: CASSVLAVHTDTQYF. The CDR3 DNA reads TGTGCCAGCAGCGTACTAGCGGTGCACACAGATACGCAGTATTTT.

The J gene is TRBJ2-1, the V gene TRBV20-1; 9 bases are shared with TRBD2. Looked up from germline, CDR1 is DFQATT and CDR2 is SNEGSKA (reference sequence). There are 11 residues in the CDR3. J lost 13 bases, V lost 1 base, and 2 bases had no gene match. The chain's CDR3 is CSARVGTSQFF. CDR3 coding DNA: TGCAGTGCTAGAGTAGGGACTAGCCAGTTCTTC.

This clonotype is a singleton in its sample. V is TRBV6-8 and J is TRBJ2-7; D is possibly TRBD1 (5 bases). Germline lookup yields CDR1 MNHGY and CDR2 SAAAGT. The V end lost 5 bases, the J end lost 2 bases, and 16 bases lay between the germline ends. This CDR3 has 15 residues. CDR3 in DNA: TGTGCCAGCAGTGGCAGGGTTGGGCTTACCTACGAGCAGTACTTC. Protein product: CASSGRVGLTYEQYF.

J is TRBJ1-1 and V is TRBV5-6; 11 bases agree with TRBD1. Germline CDR1 is SGHDT and CDR2 is YYEEEE. The CDR3 spans 16 residues. V lost 4 bases, J lost 3 bases, and 8 bases stayed unmatched. The CDR3 nucleotides read TGTGCCAGCAGCACGGACAGGGGGCCTTTCTACACTGAAGCTTTCTTT. It encodes CASSTDRGPFYTEAFF. Full variable domain (outside the CDR3, taken from reference TRBV5-6 and TRBJ1-1): DAGVTQSPTHLIKTRGQQVTLRCSPKSGHDTVSWYQQALGQGPQFIFQYYEEEERQRGNFPDRFSGHQFPNYSSELNVNALLLGDSALYLCASSTDRGPFYTEAFFGQGTRLTVV.

In this sample, this clonotype turned up many times. The CDR3 DNA reads as TGTGCCAGCGCCGGACTTGCCACAGATACGCAGTATTTT. Translated, it gives CASAGLATDTQYF. The chain uses TRBV12-3 or TRBV12-4 and TRBJ2-3; a possible D gene is TRBD2 (5 bases). The CDR3 length is 13 residues. The V gene lost 8 bases and the J gene lost 2 bases, with 11 bases spanning the gap.

This clonotype was seen more than once but under ten times. The rearrangement links TRBV5-5 to TRBJ1-1, with a weak D call TRBD1 (5 bases). The CDR3 length is 15 residues. The ends were cut back, 4 bases at V and 3 bases at J, with 16 bases in the middle. Germline lookup yields CDR1 SGHKS and CDR2 YYEKEE (reference sequence). The CDR3 spells CASSHPGGSYTEAFF. CDR3 DNA sequence: TGTGCCAGCAGCCATCCGGGGGGGAGCTACACTGAAGCTTTCTTT.

The chain is built from TRBV7-2 and TRBJ1-2; D perhaps matches TRBD1 (6 bases). The CDR3 is 14 residues long. Between the trimmed V and J ends, which lost 4 bases and 1 base, there was a span of 10 bases. Germline V gives CDR1 SGHTA, CDR2 FQGNSA. This chain's CDR3 is CASSSDSGNYGYTF. The CDR3 nucleotides read TGTGCCAGCAGCTCGGACAGCGGTAACTATGGCTACACCTTC.

This clonotype was counted many times. V usage is TRBV7-8 and J usage is TRBJ2-2, with D unresolved. This CDR3 has 14 residues. Trimming left V 5 bases short and J 0 bases short, with 7 bases between. Germline V gene data show CDR1 as SGHVS and CDR2 as FQNEAQ. Here the CDR3 reads CASSPKANTGELFF. The CDR3 DNA follows: TGTGCCAGCAGCCCTAAGGCGAACACCGGGGAGCTGTTTTTT.

This clonotype showed up many times. The chain combines TRBV7-2 with TRBJ2-6; TRBD2 is a possible D gene (6 bases). The CDR3 is made up of 19 amino acids. V lost 2 bases, J lost 0 bases, and 17 bases lay in between. Germline lookup yields CDR1 SGHTA and CDR2 FQGNSA. The CDR3 is CASSLTGGGAYSGANVLTF. The DNA for the CDR3 is TGTGCCAGCAGCTTAACCGGGGGAGGAGCCTACTCTGGGGCCAACGTCCTGACTTTC. Together with reference TRBV7-2 and TRBJ2-6, the CDR3 gives the full variable domain: GAGVSQSPSNKVTEKGKDVELRCDPISGHTALYWYRQSLGQGLEFLIYFQGNSAPDKSGLPSDRFSAERTGGSVSTLTIQRTQQEDSAVYLCASSLTGGGAYSGANVLTFGAGSRLTVL.

In its sample, this clonotype was seen a few times. It may be a read error: a sequence one base away is much more abundant. V usage is TRBV6-5 and J usage is TRBJ1-5; tentatively, D is TRBD1 (5 bases). There are 14 residues in the CDR3. Trimming removed 2 bases at V and 7 bases at J, with 12 bases between. The V gene's germline CDR1 is MNHEY and CDR2 SVGAGI. CDR3 DNA sequence: TGTGCCAGCAGTTACGGGGGGGGAGGACAGCCCCAGCATTTT. Translation gives CASSYGGGGQPQHF.

This chain uses TRBV7-2 with TRBJ2-1, with D hard to call. The germline V gene has CDR1 SGHTA and CDR2 FQGNSA. The CDR3 contains 18 residues. Trimming removed 1 base at V and 4 bases at J, with 20 bases between. This chain's CDR3 is CASSLVNHRATKYNEQFF. CDR3 nucleotides: TGTGCCAGCAGCTTAGTGAACCACCGGGCCACTAAGTACAATGAGCAGTTCTTC.

This clonotype was seen a handful of times. The V call is TRBV7-2, the J call TRBJ1-4; D ambiguous. The CDR3 runs 13 residues. Germline values: CDR1 SGHTA, CDR2 FQGNSA. V lost 4 bases and J lost 7, with 10 bases in between. The CDR3 DNA sequence: TGTGCCAGCAGCTCCCGGGTGGGTGAAAAACTGTTTTTT. This sequence encodes CASSSRVGEKLFF. Looking up the rest from reference TRBV7-2 and TRBJ1-4 gives the full variable domain: GAGVSQSPSNKVTEKGKDVELRCDPISGHTALYWYRQSLGQGLEFLIYFQGNSAPDKSGLPSDRFSAERTGGSVSTLTIQRTQQEDSAVYLCASSSRVGEKLFFGSGTQLSVL.

In the case of this clonotype: The conserved final phenylalanine or tryptophan is absent from the CDR3, which likely points to a read error. The chain links TRBV5-4 to TRBJ2-1; TRBD2 aligns across 8 bases. Trimming took 3 bases from V and 4 from J; bases not matched to a gene: 9. CDR3 length: 16 amino acids. Germline CDR1 is SGHNT and CDR2 is YYREEE (reference sequence). The CDR3 protein is CASSSGAGGTYNEQFS. In DNA form, the CDR3 reads TGTGCCAGCAGCTCCGGCGCGGGGGGAACTTACAATGAGCAGTTCTCC.

This clonotype was observed once. The chain uses TRBV20-1 and TRBJ1-4; D perhaps matches TRBD1 (6 bases). V lost 2 bases, J lost 6 bases, and 10 bases lay in between. CDR3 length equals 13 residues. Germline lookup yields CDR1 DFQATT and CDR2 SNEGSKA (reference sequence). CDR3 coding DNA: TGCAGTGCTAGACAGGGGAGGGATGAAAAACTGTTTTTT. Translating it yields CSARQGRDEKLFF.

The V call is TRBV19, the J call TRBJ2-1; a possible D gene is TRBD1 (5 bases). CDR3 length: 15 residues. Trimming removed 3 bases at V and 2 bases at J, with 11 bases between. Germline loops: CDR1 LNHDA, CDR2 SQIVND (reference sequence). CDR3 in amino acids: CASSIQGGPYNEQFF. The CDR3 coding sequence is TGTGCCAGTAGTATCCAGGGTGGCCCCTACAATGAGCAGTTCTTC.

Comments on this clonotype: No conserved phenylalanine or tryptophan is present at the end of the CDR3, so a read error is the likely explanation. The chain links TRBV19 to TRBJ2-1; weak D call: TRBD2 (5 bases). V was shortened by 1 base and J by 0 bases, with 10 bases between the two germline ends. The CDR3 totals 16 residues. CDR1 and CDR2 (germline): LNHDA, SQIVND (reference sequence). The CDR3 coding sequence is TGTGCCAGTAGTATAGGGGCCGGGATCTCCTACAATGAGCAGTTCTTA. Translation: CASSIGAGISYNEQFL.

This rearrangement joins TRBV4-1 to TRBJ2-1; 8 bases align to TRBD1. V lost 4 bases and J lost 2; bases outside the gene matches: 10. The germline gives CDR1 MGHRA, CDR2 YSYEKL. CDR3 size: 17 residues. The CDR3 region has the DNA TGCGCCAGCAGCCTACTACCCGGGACAGGAACCTACAATGAGCAGTTCTTC. Protein sequence: CASSLLPGTGTYNEQFF.

The sample holds many counts of this clonotype. V gene TRBV28 combines with J gene TRBJ2-7; TRBD1 aligns across 10 bases. CDR1 is MDHEN, CDR2 SYDVKM, per germline. The CDR3 loop spans 19 amino acids. The V segment lost 1 base and the J segment 4 bases; nucleotides outside the gene matches: 16. CDR3 bases: TGTGCCAGCAGTTTATTGGCAACCATAACCGGGACAGGGGAATACGAGCAGTACTTC. Amino acid sequence: CASSLLATITGTGEYEQYF.

This clonotype was observed a handful of times. This sequence joins TRBV7-9 and TRBJ1-4, with 9 positions matching TRBD1. The CDR3 is 15 amino acids. Germline CDR1 SEHNR, CDR2 FQNEAQ (reference sequence). V was pared by 4 bases and J by 8 bases, with 8 bases of the junction left unmatched. CDR3 region: CASSYLSGTGEKLFF. CDR3 DNA sequence: TGTGCCAGCAGCTACTTGTCTGGGACAGGGGAAAAACTGTTTTTT.